The clone carrying this T cell receptor beta chain has at least ten counts. The antigen is not known. It was through 5'RACE template switching that TCR cDNA was made, with a universal primer site and UMIs added. A single record per CDR3 protein comes from TCRdb applying MiXCR to the 5' RACE reads. The sample records some 350,000 distinct CDR3 sequences, 6% to 8% being singletons. This record belongs to a study of T cells after yellow fever vaccination. Across the study: Libraries from low-cell-number fractions were prepared with the SMART-Seq v4 Ultra Low Input RNA kit. Notes on the study in general: Contamination of FACS-sorted repertoires by abundant clonotypes from the bulk population could occur.

This CDR3 is 16 amino acids long. Germline V gene sequence: CDR1 SGHDT, CDR2 YYEEEE. V was clipped by 5 bases and J by 1 base; unmatched bases: 7. This chain joins TRBV5-6 and TRBJ2-5; TRBD1 matches at 11 bases. This TCR was recovered from a man aged 25 to 45 who received the YFV17D yellow fever vaccine. Sequencing was performed on PBMCs, taken 5 days after the yellow fever booster vaccination. This CDR3 reads CASSWTGGHRQETQYF. Written as DNA, the CDR3 is TGTGCCAGCAGTTGGACAGGGGGCCACCGCCAAGAGACCCAGTACTTC.